A selection of T cell receptor beta chains follows, all from one sample in a study of cytomegalovirus exposure and HLA in healthy donors. Assay: immunoSEQ multiplex PCR; the TCRdb copy retains only in-frame clones and omits some. In the table there are 150,000 to 200,000 clones, about 75% of which are singletons. Sequenced sample: PBMCs. The receptors originated from a man between 18 and 35 years old in good health and CMV-seropositive. The CDR3 runs from the conserved cysteine through the conserved F or W. The D gene is left open where the match is weak. Part of the rows lack a size; the others show once, few, many or a class for expanded clones.

J gene: TRBJ1-5
V gene: TRBV25-1
clone size: -
D gene: TRBD1
CDR3 DNA: TGTGCCAGGACAGGGTGTCGCAATCAGCCCCAGCATTTT
CDR3 protein: CARTGCRNQPQHF

J gene: TRBJ2-4
V gene: TRBV7-2
clone size: -
D gene: -
CDR3 DNA: TGTGCCAGCAGCGAACGGGTTGCCAAAAACATTCAGTACTTC
CDR3 protein: CASSERVAKNIQYF

J gene: TRBJ2-3
V gene: TRBV7-2
clone size: few
D gene: TRBD2
CDR3 DNA: TGTGCCAGCAGCCCACGACTGGGACTAGCAGACACAGATACGCAGTATTTT
CDR3 protein: CASSPRLGLADTDTQYF

J gene: TRBJ1-1
V gene: TRBV18
clone size: -
D gene: -
CDR3 DNA: TGTGCCAGCTCGCTCCAGCGAGGGGGAGACACTGAAGCTTTCTTT
CDR3 protein: CASSLQRGGDTEAFF

J gene: TRBJ1-6
V gene: TRBV7-9
clone size: -
D gene: -
CDR3 DNA: TGTGCCAGCAGCATACAGGGAGACAATTCACCCCTCCACTTT
CDR3 protein: CASSIQGDNSPLHF

J gene: TRBJ2-2
V gene: TRBV5-6
clone size: -
D gene: -
CDR3 DNA: TGTGCCAGCAGCTTGACAGGATGGAACACCGGGGAGCTGTTTTTT
CDR3 protein: CASSLTGWNTGELFF

J gene: TRBJ1-2
V gene: TRBV27
clone size: few
D gene: -
CDR3 DNA: TGTGCCAGCAGTCCCCCCGGTGGTTCTAACTATGGCTACACCTTC
CDR3 protein: CASSPPGGSNYGYTF

J gene: TRBJ2-3
V gene: TRBV7-9
clone size: many
D gene: TRBD2
CDR3 DNA: TGTGCCAGCAGCTCTAGCGGGAGACCAACAGATACGCAGTATTTT
CDR3 protein: CASSSSGRPTDTQYF

J gene: TRBJ2-3
V gene: TRBV5-8
clone size: -
D gene: TRBD1
CDR3 DNA: TGTGCCAGCAGCTTACAGGGGGTCACAGATACGCAGTATTTT
CDR3 protein: CASSLQGVTDTQYF

J gene: TRBJ1-1
V gene: TRBV30
clone size: -
D gene: -
CDR3 DNA: TGTGCCTGGAGTGTAAGCACAGCTGAAGCTTTCTTT
CDR3 protein: CAWSVSTAEAFF

J gene: TRBJ2-2
V gene: TRBV6-6
clone size: once
D gene: -
CDR3 DNA: TGTGCCAGCAGTTATTTTGCAGGGGACACCGGGGAGCTGTTTTTT
CDR3 protein: CASSYFAGDTGELFF

J gene: TRBJ1-2
V gene: TRBV5-1
clone size: -
D gene: -
CDR3 DNA: TGCGCCAGCACCACAGCCAGCACTAACTATGGCTACACCTTC
CDR3 protein: CASTTASTNYGYTF

J gene: TRBJ2-1
V gene: TRBV27
clone size: -
D gene: -
CDR3 DNA: TGTGCCAGCAGTTTATCAGTAGTGGACAATGAGCAGTTCTTC
CDR3 protein: CASSLSVVDNEQFF

J gene: TRBJ1-1
V gene: TRBV4-1
clone size: -
D gene: -
CDR3 DNA: TGCGCCAGCAGCCGGGGGGACACTGAAGCTTTCTTT
CDR3 protein: CASSRGDTEAFF

J gene: TRBJ2-1
V gene: TRBV6-5
clone size: few
D gene: TRBD1
CDR3 DNA: TGTGCCAGCACCGGGACAGGTGGTACTACATTTGAGCAGTTCTTC
CDR3 protein: CASTGTGGTTFEQFF

J gene: TRBJ2-1
V gene: TRBV11-1
clone size: -
D gene: TRBD2
CDR3 DNA: TGTGCCAGCAGCCGGGGACTAGCGGGGGGCTTCTCCTACAATGAGCAGTTCTTC
CDR3 protein: CASSRGLAGGFSYNEQFF

J gene: TRBJ1-1
V gene: TRBV9
clone size: -
D gene: -
CDR3 DNA: TGTGCCAGCAGCGTAGCTGGTGCAGGGACTAACACTGAAGCTTTCTTT
CDR3 protein: CASSVAGAGTNTEAFF

J gene: TRBJ1-2
V gene: TRBV28
clone size: -
D gene: -
CDR3 DNA: TGTGCCAGCAGACTCGAATCAGGCAACTATGGCTACACCTTC
CDR3 protein: CASRLESGNYGYTF

J gene: TRBJ2-2
V gene: TRBV19
clone size: -
D gene: TRBD2
CDR3 DNA: TGTGCCAGTAGTATAGGCTCAGGACTAGCGGGAGCGGGCGGGGAGCTGTTTTTT
CDR3 protein: CASSIGSGLAGAGGELFF

J gene: TRBJ1-2
V gene: TRBV28
clone size: -
D gene: -
CDR3 DNA: TGTGCCAGCAGCCCGACACGTACGGGGGGCTACACCTTC
CDR3 protein: CASSPTRTGGYTF

J gene: TRBJ2-5
V gene: TRBV2
clone size: -
D gene: TRBD2
CDR3 DNA: TGTGCCAGCAGCCTAGGACTAGCGGAGACCCAGTACTTC
CDR3 protein: CASSLGLAETQYF

J gene: TRBJ1-2
V gene: TRBV19
clone size: -
D gene: TRBD1
CDR3 DNA: TGTGCCAGTAGTGCGGACAGGGGGAAAGGCTACACCTTC
CDR3 protein: CASSADRGKGYTF

J gene: TRBJ1-1
V gene: TRBV2
clone size: -
D gene: -
CDR3 DNA: TGTGCCACACTCGTTGGCGGGGGCGCCGACACTGAAGCTTTCTTT
CDR3 protein: CATLVGGGADTEAFF

J gene: TRBJ2-5
V gene: TRBV28
clone size: -
D gene: TRBD2
CDR3 DNA: TGTGCCAGCACCCGAGCGGGGGTTCACGAGACCCAGTACTTC
CDR3 protein: CASTRAGVHETQYF

J gene: TRBJ1-2
V gene: TRBV5-1
clone size: -
D gene: -
CDR3 DNA: TGCGCCAGCAGCTTGGCCTTCGGGGATGGCTACACCTTC
CDR3 protein: CASSLAFGDGYTF

J gene: TRBJ1-1
V gene: TRBV15
clone size: once
D gene: -
CDR3 DNA: TGTGTCACCAGCAGTCCACTACAGGCGCAGAACACTGAAGCTTTCTTT
CDR3 protein: CVTSSPLQAQNTEAFF

J gene: TRBJ1-5
V gene: TRBV19
clone size: -
D gene: -
CDR3 DNA: TGTGCCAGTAGTATCGTCCCCCAGCATTTT
CDR3 protein: CASSIVPQHF

J gene: TRBJ2-4
V gene: TRBV7-9
clone size: -
D gene: TRBD1
CDR3 DNA: TGTGCCAGCAGCTTATTAAGTGGGACAGCAAACATTCAGTACTTC
CDR3 protein: CASSLLSGTANIQYF

J gene: TRBJ2-2
V gene: TRBV2
clone size: once
D gene: TRBD2
CDR3 DNA: TGTGCCAGCAGACCGGGGAGGACTAGCGGGGGATCACGAGCAGGGGAGCTGTTTTTT
CDR3 protein: CASRPGRTSGGSRAGELFF

J gene: TRBJ1-3
V gene: TRBV7-2
clone size: -
D gene: TRBD1
CDR3 DNA: TGTGCCAGCAGCTTAGGGACAGGGACTGGAAACACCATATATTTT
CDR3 protein: CASSLGTGTGNTIYF

J gene: TRBJ1-5
V gene: TRBV19
clone size: -
D gene: -
CDR3 DNA: TGTGCCAGTAGTTACTTAGGGGATGATCAGCCCCAGCATTTT
CDR3 protein: CASSYLGDDQPQHF

J gene: TRBJ1-2
V gene: TRBV10-2
clone size: few
D gene: -
CDR3 DNA: TGCGCCAGCAGGGAAGACAGTTTTAACTATGGCTACACCTTC
CDR3 protein: CASREDSFNYGYTF

J gene: TRBJ2-2
V gene: TRBV12-5
clone size: -
D gene: -
CDR3 DNA: TGTGCTAGTGGTCCCCCCTACACCGGGGAGCTGTTTTTT
CDR3 protein: CASGPPYTGELFF

J gene: TRBJ2-1
V gene: TRBV29-1
clone size: -
D gene: -
CDR3 DNA: TGCAGCGTTGAGATCACGGGGAATGAGCAGTTCTTC
CDR3 protein: CSVEITGNEQFF

J gene: TRBJ2-5
V gene: TRBV6-1
clone size: -
D gene: -
CDR3 DNA: TGTGCCAGCAGGCGACAGGTACAAGAGACCCAGTACTTC
CDR3 protein: CASRRQVQETQYF

J gene: TRBJ1-6
V gene: TRBV7-3
clone size: -
D gene: TRBD1
CDR3 DNA: TGTGCCAGTAGTCGACAGGGGCTAAATTCACCCCTCCACTTT
CDR3 protein: CASSRQGLNSPLHF

J gene: TRBJ1-2
V gene: TRBV6-6
clone size: -
D gene: -
CDR3 DNA: TGTGCCGCCCTTGGCAGGGAGGGAATTGGCTACACCTTC
CDR3 protein: CAALGREGIGYTF

J gene: TRBJ2-2
V gene: TRBV7-7
clone size: -
D gene: -
CDR3 DNA: TGTGCTAGCAGCTCGAGGCCCCCGAACACCGGGGAGCTGTTTTTT
CDR3 protein: CASSSRPPNTGELFF

J gene: TRBJ2-2
V gene: TRBV14
clone size: few
D gene: -
CDR3 DNA: TGTGCCAGCAGCCAAGATTCCGGACAGATCAACACCGGGGAGCTGTTTTTT
CDR3 protein: CASSQDSGQINTGELFF